One T cell receptor beta chain is described in this entry. A deep-level run was used for the assay. Genomic DNA belonging to each subset was distributed in equal measure over several immunoSEQ plates. The table came from immunoSEQ multiplex PCR; TCRdb's copy has only in-frame clones and leaves some out. In the table there are about 2.1 million clones, 85% to 95% of which are singletons. The data were taken from a study of shared clonotypes between healthy human individuals. CD8 cells classed as naive were CD45RO-negative and positively selected for CCR7, excluding terminally differentiated effector memory CD45RA+ cells. Germline CDR1 reads MNHEY; CDR2 reads SVGAGI. Germline trimming cut 0 bases from V and 8 bases from J; bases unmatched to any gene: 3. This CDR3 is 15 amino acids long.

The sequence was obtained from a young man in good health. Some clones in this sample may be carry-over from other donors' samples. The chain carries TRBV6-5 and TRBJ2-1; TRBD2 matches at 11 bases. What was sequenced was naive CD8+ T cells from PBMCs. In nucleotides, the CDR3 is TGTGCCAGCAGTTACTCCGGGACTAGCGGTGATGAGCAGTTCTTC. Residues: CASSYSGTSGDEQFF.